This TCR beta chain was identified in a study of human T cells and chemical hapten exposure. This clonotype was recorded many times. The antigen remains unidentified. The library tagged each cDNA molecule with unique molecular identifiers. TCRdb fed the RACE reads into MiXCR, producing one record per CDR3 protein. The data contain approximately 90,000 distinct CDR3 sequences, about 8.6% of them singletons. Sample time point: healthy volunteer bleed at 2 weeks. Unfractionated whole blood was the source of the extracted total RNA. Germline CDR1 DFQATT, CDR2 SNEGSKA (reference sequence). The CDR3 runs 14 residues. The ends lost 4 bases at V and 5 bases at J; junction bases unmatched: 6. Findings of the study overall: Following DPC sensitization, TCRs present above 1 in 1000 frequency showed no change.

This receptor was obtained from a female donor in good health. Some clones in this sample may be carry-over from other donors' samples. What was sequenced was whole blood. The rearrangement links TRBV20-1 to TRBJ2-7, with 12 bases aligning to TRBD2. The CDR3 spells CSAIAASGGDEQYF. The CDR3 region has the DNA TGCAGTGCTATCGCCGCTAGCGGGGGGGACGAGCAGTACTTC.